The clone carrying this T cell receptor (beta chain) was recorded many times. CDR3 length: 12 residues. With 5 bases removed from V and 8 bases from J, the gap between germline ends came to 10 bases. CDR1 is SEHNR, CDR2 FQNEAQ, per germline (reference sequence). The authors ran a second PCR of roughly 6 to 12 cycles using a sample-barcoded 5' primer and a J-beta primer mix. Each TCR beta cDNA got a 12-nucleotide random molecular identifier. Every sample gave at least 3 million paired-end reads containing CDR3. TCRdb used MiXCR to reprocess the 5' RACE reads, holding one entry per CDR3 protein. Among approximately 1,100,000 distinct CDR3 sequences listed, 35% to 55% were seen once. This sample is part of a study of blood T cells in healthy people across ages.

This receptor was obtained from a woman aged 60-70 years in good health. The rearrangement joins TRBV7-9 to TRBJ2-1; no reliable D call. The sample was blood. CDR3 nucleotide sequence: TGTGCCAGCAGCCCTCGATTTGATGAGCAGTTCTTC. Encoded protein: CASSPRFDEQFF.